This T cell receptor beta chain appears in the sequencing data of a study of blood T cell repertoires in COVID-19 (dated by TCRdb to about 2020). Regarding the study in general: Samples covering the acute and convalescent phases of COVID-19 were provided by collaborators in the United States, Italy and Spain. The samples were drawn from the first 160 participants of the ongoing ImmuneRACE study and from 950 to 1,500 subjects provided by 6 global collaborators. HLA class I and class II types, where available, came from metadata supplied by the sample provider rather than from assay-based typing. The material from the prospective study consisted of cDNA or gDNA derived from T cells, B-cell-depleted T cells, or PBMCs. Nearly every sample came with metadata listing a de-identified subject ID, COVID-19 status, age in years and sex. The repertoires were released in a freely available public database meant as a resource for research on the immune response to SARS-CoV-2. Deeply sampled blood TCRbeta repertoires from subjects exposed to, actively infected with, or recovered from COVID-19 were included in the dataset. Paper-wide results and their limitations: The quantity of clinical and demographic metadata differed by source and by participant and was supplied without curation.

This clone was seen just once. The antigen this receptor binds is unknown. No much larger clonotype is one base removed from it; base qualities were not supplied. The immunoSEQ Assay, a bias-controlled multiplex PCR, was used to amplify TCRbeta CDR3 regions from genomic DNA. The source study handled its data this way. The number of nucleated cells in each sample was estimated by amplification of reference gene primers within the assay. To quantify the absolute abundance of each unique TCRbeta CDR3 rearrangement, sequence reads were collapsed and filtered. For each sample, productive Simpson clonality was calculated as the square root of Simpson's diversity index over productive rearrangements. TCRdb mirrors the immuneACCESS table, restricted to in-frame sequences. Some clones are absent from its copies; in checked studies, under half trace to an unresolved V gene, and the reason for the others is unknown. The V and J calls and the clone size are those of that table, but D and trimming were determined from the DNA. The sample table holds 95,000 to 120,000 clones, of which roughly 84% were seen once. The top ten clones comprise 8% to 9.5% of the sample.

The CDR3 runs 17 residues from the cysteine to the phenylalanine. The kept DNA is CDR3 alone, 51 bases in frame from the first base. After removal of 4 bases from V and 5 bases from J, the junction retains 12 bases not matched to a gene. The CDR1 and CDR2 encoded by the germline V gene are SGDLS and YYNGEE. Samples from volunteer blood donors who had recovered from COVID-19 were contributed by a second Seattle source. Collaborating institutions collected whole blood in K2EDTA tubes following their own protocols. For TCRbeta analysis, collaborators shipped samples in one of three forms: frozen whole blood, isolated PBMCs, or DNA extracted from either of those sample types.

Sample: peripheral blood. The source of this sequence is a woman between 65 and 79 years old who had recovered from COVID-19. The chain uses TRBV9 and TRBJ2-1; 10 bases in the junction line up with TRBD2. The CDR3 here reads CASSPRGFGLADNEQFF. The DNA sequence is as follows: TGTGCCAGCAGCCCCCGAGGTTTTGGACTAGCGGACAATGAGCAGTTCTTC.